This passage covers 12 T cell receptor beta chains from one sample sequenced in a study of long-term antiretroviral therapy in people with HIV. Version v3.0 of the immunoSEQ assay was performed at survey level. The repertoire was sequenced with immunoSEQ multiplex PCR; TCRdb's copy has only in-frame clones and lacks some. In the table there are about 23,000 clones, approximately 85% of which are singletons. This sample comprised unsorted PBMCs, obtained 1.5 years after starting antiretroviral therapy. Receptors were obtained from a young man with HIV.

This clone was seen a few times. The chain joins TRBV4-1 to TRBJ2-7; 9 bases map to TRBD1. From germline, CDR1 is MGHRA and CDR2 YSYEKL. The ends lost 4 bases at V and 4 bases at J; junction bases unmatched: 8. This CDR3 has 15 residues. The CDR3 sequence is CASSPTGTGTYEQYF. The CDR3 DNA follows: TGCGCCAGCAGCCCCACCGGGACAGGGACATACGAGCAGTACTTC.

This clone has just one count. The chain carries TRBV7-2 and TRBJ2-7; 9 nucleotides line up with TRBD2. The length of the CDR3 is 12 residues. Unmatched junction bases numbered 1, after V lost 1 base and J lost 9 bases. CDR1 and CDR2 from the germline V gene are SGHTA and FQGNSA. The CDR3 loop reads CASSLVAGAQYF. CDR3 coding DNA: TGTGCCAGCAGCTTAGTAGCGGGGGCGCAGTACTTC.

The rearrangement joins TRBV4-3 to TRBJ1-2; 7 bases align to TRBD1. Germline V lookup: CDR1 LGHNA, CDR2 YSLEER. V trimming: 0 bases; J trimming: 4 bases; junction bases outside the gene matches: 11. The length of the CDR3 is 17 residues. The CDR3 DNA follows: TGCGCCAGCAGCCAAGATCGACTGACAGGGCTTCGCTATGGCTACACCTTC. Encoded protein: CASSQDRLTGLRYGYTF.

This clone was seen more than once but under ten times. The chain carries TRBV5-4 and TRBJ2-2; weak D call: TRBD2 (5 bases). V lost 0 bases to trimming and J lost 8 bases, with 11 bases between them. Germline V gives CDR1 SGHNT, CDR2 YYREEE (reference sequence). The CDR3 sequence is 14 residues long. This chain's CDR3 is CASSLEGAGGELFF. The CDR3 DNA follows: TGTGCCAGCAGCTTGGAGGGAGCCGGTGGGGAGCTGTTTTTT.

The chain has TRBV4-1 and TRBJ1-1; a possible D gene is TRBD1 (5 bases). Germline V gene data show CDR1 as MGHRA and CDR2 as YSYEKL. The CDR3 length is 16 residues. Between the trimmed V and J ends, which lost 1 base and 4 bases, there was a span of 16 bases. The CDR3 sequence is CASSQGRGAASTEAFF. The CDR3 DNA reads TGCGCCAGCAGCCAAGGCCGGGGCGCCGCGAGCACTGAAGCTTTCTTT.

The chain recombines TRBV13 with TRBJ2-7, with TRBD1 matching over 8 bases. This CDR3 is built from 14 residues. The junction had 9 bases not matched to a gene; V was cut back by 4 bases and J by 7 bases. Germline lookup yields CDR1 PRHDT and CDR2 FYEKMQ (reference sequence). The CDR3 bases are TGTGCCAGCAGCTGGGCGGACAGGGAGTATGAGCAGTACTTC. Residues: CASSWADREYEQYF.

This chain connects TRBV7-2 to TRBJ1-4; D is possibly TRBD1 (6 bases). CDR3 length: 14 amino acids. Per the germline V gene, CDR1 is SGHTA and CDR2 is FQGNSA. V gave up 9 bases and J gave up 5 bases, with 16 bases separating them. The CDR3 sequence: CASRSWDKNEKLFF. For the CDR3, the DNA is TGTGCCAGTCGGTCATGGGACAAGAATGAAAAACTGTTTTTT.

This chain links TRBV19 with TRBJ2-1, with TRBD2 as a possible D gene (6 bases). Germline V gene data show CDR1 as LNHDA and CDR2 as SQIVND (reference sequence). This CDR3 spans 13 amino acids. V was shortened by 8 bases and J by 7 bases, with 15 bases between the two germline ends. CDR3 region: CASHGGEKNEQFF. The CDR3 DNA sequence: TGTGCCAGTCACGGGGGAGAGAAAAATGAGCAGTTCTTC.

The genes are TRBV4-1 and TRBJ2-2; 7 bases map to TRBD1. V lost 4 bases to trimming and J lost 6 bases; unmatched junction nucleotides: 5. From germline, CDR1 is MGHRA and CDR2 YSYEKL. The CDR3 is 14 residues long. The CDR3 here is CASSRIQGAGELFF. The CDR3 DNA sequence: TGCGCCAGCAGCCGGATCCAGGGGGCCGGGGAGCTGTTTTTT.

The CDR3, as DNA: TGTGCCAGCAGCCAACTAGGGACAGGGGTTGGAGAGCAGTACTTC. Amino acid sequence: CASSQLGTGVGEQYF. The chain combines TRBV7-7 with TRBJ2-7; TRBD1 aligns across 10 bases. The CDR3 has 15 residues. Germline-derived CDR1 and CDR2 are SSHAT and FNYEAQ (reference sequence). V was clipped by 5 bases and J by 7 bases; unmatched bases: 11.

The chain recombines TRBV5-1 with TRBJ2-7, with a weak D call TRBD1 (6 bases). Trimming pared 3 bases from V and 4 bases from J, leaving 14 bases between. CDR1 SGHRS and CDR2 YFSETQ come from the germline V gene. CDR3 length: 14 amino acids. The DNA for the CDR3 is TGCGCCAGCAGCTGGGCAGGGGATTCTTACGAGCAGTACTTC. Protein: CASSWAGDSYEQYF.

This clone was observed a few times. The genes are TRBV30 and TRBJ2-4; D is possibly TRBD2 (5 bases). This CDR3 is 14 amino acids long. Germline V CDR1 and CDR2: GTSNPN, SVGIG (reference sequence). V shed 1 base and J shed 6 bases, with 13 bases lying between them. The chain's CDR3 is CAWSDSGLGNIQYF. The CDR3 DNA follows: TGTGCCTGGAGTGATTCGGGGTTAGGAAACATTCAGTACTTC.